This TCR beta chain was captured by sequencing in a study of shared clonotypes between healthy human individuals. Notes on the study in general: Among donors, sharing of clonotypes was expected to be affected by sequencing depth. Estimated clonotype richness was generally higher in naive than memory subsets.

On this clone itself: Antigen: not known.

This table comes from immunoSEQ multiplex PCR, and its TCRdb copy is limited to in-frame clones, with some not included. The repertoire holds some 1.4 million clones, with more than 95% as singletons. Only Caucasian adults living in Nashville, Tennessee served as donors. The trim removed 7 bases at V and 1 base at J, leaving 0 bases unmatched. CDR1 and CDR2 from the germline V gene are SGHRS and YFSETQ. The CDR3 totals 13 residues. The V call is TRBV5-1, the J call TRBJ2-2, with 8 nucleotides matching TRBD1. The material sequenced was naive CD4+ T cells sorted from blood. Specified subset: CD45RA+ positively selected. The TCR comes from a man aged 30-40 years in good health. CDR3 amino acids: CASGTGNTGELFF. CDR3 coding DNA: TGCGCCAGCGGGACAGGGAACACCGGGGAGCTGTTTTTT.